This TCR beta chain was observed in a study of control samples from healthy donors and cancer patients. Libraries were prepared by immunoSEQ multiplex PCR; TCRdb keeps only in-frame clonotypes and omits some of them. Among 120,000 or so clones, about 95% were seen once, and the ten largest hold approximately 4%. A word on this clone: Other DNA variants within this sample encode the same CDR3.

The V and J ends lost 6 bases and 2 bases, in that order; junction bases with no gene match: 2. CDR3 length: 13 amino acids. The germline V gene has CDR1 MNHEY and CDR2 SVGAGI. This sequence originates from a man aged 25 to 40 in good health. This chain joins TRBV6-5 and TRBJ2-3, with 7 bases that match TRBD1. The sample comprised blood. Written as DNA, the CDR3 is TGTGCCAGCAGGGGACAGTCCACAGATACGCAGTATTTT. Its translation: CASRGQSTDTQYF.